This TCR beta chain was identified during a study of tumor-infiltrating lymphocytes in primary liver carcinoma. For the study at large: Tumors measured roughly 4.2 to 11 cm and were stage T1-T3 N0M0. Samples returned roughly 3.5 to 7.5 million productive TCRbeta reads each. Read depth did not differ significantly between tissue types.

Germline DNA was extracted alongside blood RNA, which was obtained from unsorted whole blood. A sample of 3.5 to 4 milliliters of peripheral blood was taken before surgery. Reverse transcription of about 500 ng total RNA with a constant-region primer produced TCR beta cDNA. Library construction for TCR beta comprised three nested multiplex PCR rounds performed with slightly modified ARM-PCR. The two initial PCR rounds, about 9 cycles each, used TRBV1-TRBV30 forward and C-beta reverse primers. TCRdb called the multiplex PCR reads again in MiXCR, with one record for every CDR3 protein. The sample has over 250,000 distinct CDR3 sequences; 50% to 60% are singletons. In the case of this clonotype: This sequence may be a read error, since a much larger clone differs from it by one base.

The CDR3 loop spans 15 amino acids. Germline V gene data show CDR1 as MNHEY and CDR2 as SVGAGI. The sequenced material came from peripheral blood. The sequence derives from a woman in her 30s with primary liver carcinoma and hepatitis B virus infection. V usage is TRBV6-5 and J usage is TRBJ1-1, with 7 bases that match TRBD1. CDR3 coding DNA: TGTGCCAGCACCAAAGGCCAGACAGGGAACACTGGAGCTTTCTTT. Translating it yields CASTKGQTGNTGAFF.